The entry that follows covers one T cell receptor beta chain sequence. The method was immunoSEQ multiplex PCR; TCRdb's version includes in-frame clones alone and lacks a portion of them. The table has roughly 25,000 clones, around 75% seen once. These data are taken from a study of blood T cell repertoires in COVID-19. Overall study context: Acute-phase and convalescent COVID-19 samples originated in the United States, Italy and Spain.

The specimen sequenced was peripheral blood. This clonotype was obtained from a woman aged 80 or older with acute or convalescent COVID-19.

The CDR3 protein is CAWSYNRGSGNTIYF. CDR3 sequence (DNA): TGTGCCTGGAGTTACAATAGGGGGTCTGGAAACACCATATATTTT. The chain combines TRBV30 with TRBJ1-3; possibly TRBD1 for D (6 bases). Trimming stripped 2 bases from V and 1 base from J, with 12 bases between. Germline V CDR1 and CDR2: GTSNPN, SVGIG (reference sequence). The CDR3 runs to 15 residues.